Following are 25 T cell receptor beta chains from one sample sequenced in a study of T-cell memory formation after mild COVID-19. TCRdb redid the calling of the 5' RACE reads with MiXCR, one entry per CDR3 protein. The repertoire holds a few hundred thousand distinct CDR3 sequences, with 20% to 25% as singletons. The sample consisted of PBMCs or a T cell subset sorted from them (not recorded which). These receptors were obtained from a man aged 18 to 29 who had mild COVID-19 (a few samples of this study predate the infection). Cell type and time point are not known.

The genes are TRBV27 and TRBJ1-1, with D tentatively TRBD1 (6 bases). The germline gives CDR1 MNHEY, CDR2 SMNVEV (reference sequence). Trimming pared 8 bases from V and 8 bases from J, leaving 18 bases between. The CDR3 is 13 amino acids. The CDR3 nucleotides are TGTGCCAGCGCCCGTGGGGGCCGGATGGAAGCTTTCTTT. This codes for CASARGGRMEAFF.

This clonotype was seen repeatedly, ten times or more. The rearrangement links TRBV20-1 to TRBJ2-7; 9 bases are a match to TRBD1. CDR1 is DFQATT, CDR2 SNEGSKA, per germline (reference sequence). Germline trimming cut 3 bases from V and 4 bases from J; bases unmatched to any gene: 10. CDR3 length: 15 residues. In DNA, the CDR3 is TGCAGTGCTAGCCTCCCGGGACAGGGCGCGTACGAGCAGTACTTC. As protein: CSASLPGQGAYEQYF.

This clonotype showed up just a few times. The chain joins TRBV12-3 or TRBV12-4 to TRBJ1-1; 7 bases map to TRBD1. V lost 3 bases and J lost 8; bases outside the gene matches: 9. This CDR3 spans 14 amino acids. The CDR3 loop is CASSFGTAIGEAFF. In DNA form, the CDR3 reads TGTGCCAGCAGTTTCGGGACAGCAATCGGCGAAGCTTTCTTT.

V and J are TRBV2 and TRBJ2-7; TRBD1 or TRBD2 may be the D gene (6 bases each). The CDR3 has 12 residues. The V end was cut by 6 bases, the J end by 6 bases, with 12 bases between. Germline V lookup: CDR1 SNHLY, CDR2 FYNNEI. The CDR3 reads CASREGGTEQYF. The CDR3, as DNA: TGTGCCAGCAGGGAGGGGGGCACCGAGCAGTACTTC.

In its sample, this clonotype was seen many times. V is TRBV20-1 and J is TRBJ1-3; tentative D call: TRBD1 (5 bases). CDR3 size: 14 residues. CDR1 DFQATT and CDR2 SNEGSKA come from the germline V gene (reference sequence). The V end was cut by 6 bases, the J end by 0 bases, with 12 bases between. As DNA, the CDR3 is TGCAGTGCCCGGGACTTCAACTCTGGAAACACCATATATTTT. Its translation: CSARDFNSGNTIYF.

This clonotype was recorded at least ten times. The chain uses TRBV7-2 and TRBJ2-3, with TRBD2 identical over 8 bases. Germline V gene lookup returns CDR1 SGHTA and CDR2 FQGNSA. With 2 bases clipped from V and 3 bases from J, the junction kept 7 bases outside the gene matches. This CDR3 has 16 amino acids. The CDR3 loop is CASSLSGGDWTDTQYF. The CDR3 DNA reads TGTGCCAGCAGCTTATCGGGGGGGGACTGGACAGATACGCAGTATTTT.

The chain couples TRBV7-9 to TRBJ2-3, with D uncertain. Germline V gives CDR1 SEHNR, CDR2 FQNEAQ (reference sequence). The CDR3 totals 14 residues. Trimming cost V 5 bases and J 4 bases, with 13 bases left between them. CDR3 DNA sequence: TGTGCCAGCAGCCCCCGTGAGGCCCCAGATACGCAGTATTTT. It codes for CASSPREAPDTQYF.

The chain is built from TRBV7-2 and TRBJ1-6; possible D gene TRBD1, 5 bases. CDR1 and CDR2 (germline): SGHTA, FQGNSA. The CDR3 length is 13 residues. Deletions cut 5 bases from V and 6 bases from J, with 8 bases between. CDR3 in DNA: TGTGCCAGCAGCAATCAGGGTAATTCACCCCTCCACTTT. It is translated as CASSNQGNSPLHF.

V is TRBV5-1 and J is TRBJ2-2, with D perhaps matching TRBD1 or TRBD2 (5 bases each). Trimming pared 0 bases from V and 1 base from J, leaving 10 bases between. CDR1 SGHRS and CDR2 YFSETQ come from the germline V gene. The CDR3 is 16 residues long. The CDR3 DNA sequence: TGCGCCAGCAGCTTGGGTCGGGGCCGGAACACCGGGGAGCTGTTTTTT. Residues: CASSLGRGRNTGELFF. Variable domain in full (rest from reference TRBV5-1 and TRBJ2-2): KAGVTQTPRYLIKTRGQQVTLSCSPISGHRSVSWYQQTPGQGLQFLFEYFSETQRNKGNFPGRFSGRQFSNSRSEMNVSTLELGDSALYLCASSLGRGRNTGELFFGEGSRLTVL.

V usage is TRBV28 and J usage is TRBJ1-2; D possibly corresponds to TRBD1 (6 bases). The CDR3 is made up of 15 amino acids. V lost 6 bases, J lost 2 bases, and 16 bases lay in between. The V gene's germline CDR1 is MDHEN and CDR2 SYDVKM. The CDR3 reads CASSPPDRQNYGYTF. DNA of the CDR3: TGTGCCAGCAGCCCCCCTGACAGGCAGAACTATGGCTACACCTTC.

This clonotype was picked up a small number of times. This chain uses TRBV7-2 with TRBJ1-1; a possible D gene is TRBD1 (5 bases). V shed 5 bases and J shed 1 base, with 11 bases lying between them. The CDR3 extends over 14 amino acids. Germline assignment: CDR1 SGHTA and CDR2 FQGNSA. The CDR3 DNA sequence: TGTGCCAGCAGCGCGGGACCTAGGAACACTGAAGCTTTCTTT. Translating it yields CASSAGPRNTEAFF.

CDR3 bases: TGTGCCAGCAGCCGGCTGGGGGATTATGGCTACACCTTC. Amino acids: CASSRLGDYGYTF. This sequence joins TRBV5-6 and TRBJ1-2, with a possible D match to TRBD1 (5 bases). This CDR3 is built from 13 residues. Germline V lookup: CDR1 SGHDT, CDR2 YYEEEE. The V end lost 4 bases, the J end lost 5 bases, and 12 bases lay between the germline ends.

The chain joins TRBV20-1 to TRBJ1-5; D may be TRBD1 (6 bases). Germline V gene sequence: CDR1 DFQATT, CDR2 SNEGSKA (reference sequence). This CDR3 has 14 amino acids. Trimming stripped 0 bases from V and 6 bases from J, with 12 bases between. This chain's CDR3 is CSARDWGGSQPQHF. CDR3 DNA: TGCAGTGCTAGAGATTGGGGGGGCAGTCAGCCCCAGCATTTT.

This clonotype was counted ten times or more. The rearrangement uses TRBV20-1 and TRBJ2-1; TRBD2 matches 8 bases. The CDR3 covers 14 residues. CDR1 is DFQATT and CDR2 is SNEGSKA in the germline V gene (reference sequence). V dropped 5 bases and J dropped 7; count of bases not matched to a gene: 10. The CDR3 reads CSAERGPSENEQFF. Written as DNA, the CDR3 is TGCAGTGCTGAGCGGGGGCCGAGCGAGAATGAGCAGTTCTTC.

Only a few counts were recorded for this clonotype. The J gene is TRBJ2-1, the V gene TRBV10-2; D might be TRBD1 (6 bases). CDR3 size: 13 residues. V lost 6 bases to trimming and J lost 2 bases, with 8 bases between them. CDR1 is WSHSY, CDR2 SAAADI, per germline. CDR3 bases: TGCGCCAGCAGGACAGGTGCCTACAATGAGCAGTTCTTC. This codes for CASRTGAYNEQFF.

The sample holds a few counts of this clonotype. The gene calls are TRBV9 and TRBJ2-5, with 13 bases lining up with TRBD2. This CDR3 region has 16 residues. Germline lookup yields CDR1 SGDLS and CDR2 YYNGEE. With 2 bases clipped from V and 5 bases from J, the junction kept 6 bases outside the gene matches. In DNA form, the CDR3 reads TGTGCCAGCAGCGTCCCGACTAGCGGGGGGAAGGAGACCCAGTACTTC. Its translation is CASSVPTSGGKETQYF. Combining the CDR3 with reference TRBV9 and TRBJ2-5 gives the whole variable domain DSGVTQTPKHLITATGQRVTLRCSPRSGDLSVYWYQQSLDQGLQFLIQYYNGEERAKGNILERFSAQQFPDLHSELNLSSLELGDSALYFCASSVPTSGGKETQYFGPGTRLLVL.

At least ten counts were recorded for this clonotype. The chain joins TRBV5-1 to TRBJ2-5; TRBD1 matches at 8 bases. The germline V gene has CDR1 SGHRS and CDR2 YFSETQ. The CDR3 has 14 residues. Trimming took 4 bases from V and 4 from J; bases not matched to a gene: 6. The CDR3 DNA reads as TGCGCCAGCAGCCACGACAGGGGAGGAGAGACCCAGTACTTC. It yields the protein CASSHDRGGETQYF.

This clonotype was counted a few times. This chain connects TRBV9 to TRBJ1-1; perhaps TRBD1 as D (5 bases). Germline loops: CDR1 SGDLS, CDR2 YYNGEE. V lost 0 bases and J 5 bases, leaving 14 bases between the germline ends. CDR3 size: 15 residues. The CDR3 protein is CASSVADSRFTEAFF. CDR3 coding DNA: TGTGCCAGCAGCGTAGCTGACAGCCGATTTACTGAAGCTTTCTTT.

The V gene is TRBV7-2, the J gene TRBJ2-5; D not certain. Trimming cost V 5 bases and J 1 base, with 11 bases left between them. The germline gives CDR1 SGHTA, CDR2 FQGNSA. The CDR3 is 14 residues long. CDR3 loop: CASSNRPGQETQYF. The CDR3 coding sequence is TGTGCCAGCAGCAACCGACCCGGCCAAGAGACCCAGTACTTC.

The chain links TRBV10-1 to TRBJ1-4; weak D call: TRBD1 (6 bases). Between the trimmed V and J ends, which lost 6 bases and 7 bases, there was a span of 12 bases. Per germline, CDR1 WNHNN and CDR2 SYGVQD (reference sequence). The CDR3 loop spans 13 amino acids. CDR3 bases: TGCGCCAGCAGCCCAGGGGAGGGTGAAAAACTGTTTTTT. Its protein is CASSPGEGEKLFF.

The chain carries TRBV18 and TRBJ2-1; no clear D gene. Germline V gene lookup returns CDR1 KGHSH and CDR2 LQKENI. CDR3 length: 12 residues. V was trimmed by 1 base and J by 9 bases, leaving 7 bases between them. The CDR3 loop is CASSPLPGEQFF. CDR3 nucleotide sequence: TGTGCCAGCTCACCACTTCCGGGTGAGCAGTTCTTC.

The sample holds a few counts of this clonotype. The J gene is TRBJ1-1, the V gene TRBV5-6; 7 positions agree with TRBD1. Germline lookup yields CDR1 SGHDT and CDR2 YYEEEE. This CDR3 contains 14 residues. V was clipped by 4 bases and J by 2 bases; unmatched bases: 5. CDR3 sequence (DNA): TGTGCCAGCAGCGAGGGGACAGTCAACACTGAAGCTTTCTTT. Encoded protein: CASSEGTVNTEAFF.

J is TRBJ2-7 and V is TRBV11-3; either TRBD1 or TRBD2 may supply D (6 bases each). The V gene's germline CDR1 is SGHNT and CDR2 YENEEA. The CDR3 sequence is 14 residues long. Trimming cost V 5 bases and J 3 bases, with 14 bases left between them. The CDR3, as DNA: TGTGCCAGCAGCCCTGAGGGGGAGGACTACGAGCAGTACTTC. Translating gives CASSPEGEDYEQYF.

This clonotype was detected a few times. The CDR3, as DNA: TGTGCCAGCAGCTTAGGGCCTAAGGGCCTCACCGGGGAGCTGTTTTTT. This encodes CASSLGPKGLTGELFF. The gene calls are TRBV7-8 and TRBJ2-2; D gene uncertain. V was shortened by 1 base and J by 4 bases, with 13 bases between the two germline ends. Germline V lookup: CDR1 SGHVS, CDR2 FQNEAQ. This CDR3 has 16 residues.

The chain joins TRBV29-1 to TRBJ2-2; 9 nucleotides line up with TRBD1. Per the germline V gene, CDR1 is SQVTM and CDR2 is ANQGSEA. The CDR3 loop spans 14 amino acids. V trimming: 3 bases; J trimming: 1 base; junction bases outside the gene matches: 0. The CDR3 sequence is CSVEGQGNTGELFF. CDR3 bases: TGCAGCGTTGAGGGACAGGGGAACACCGGGGAGCTGTTTTTT.